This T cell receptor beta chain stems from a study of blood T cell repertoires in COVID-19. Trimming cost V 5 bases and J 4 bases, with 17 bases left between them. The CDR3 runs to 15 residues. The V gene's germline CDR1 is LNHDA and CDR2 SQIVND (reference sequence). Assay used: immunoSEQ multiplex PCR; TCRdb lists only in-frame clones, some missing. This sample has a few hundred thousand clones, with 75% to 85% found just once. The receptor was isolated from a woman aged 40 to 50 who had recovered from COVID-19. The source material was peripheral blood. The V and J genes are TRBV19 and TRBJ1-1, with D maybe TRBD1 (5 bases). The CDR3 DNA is TGTGCCAGTAGTTCCAGGGCAGGGTCGGTCACTGAAGCTTTCTTT. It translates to CASSSRAGSVTEAFF.